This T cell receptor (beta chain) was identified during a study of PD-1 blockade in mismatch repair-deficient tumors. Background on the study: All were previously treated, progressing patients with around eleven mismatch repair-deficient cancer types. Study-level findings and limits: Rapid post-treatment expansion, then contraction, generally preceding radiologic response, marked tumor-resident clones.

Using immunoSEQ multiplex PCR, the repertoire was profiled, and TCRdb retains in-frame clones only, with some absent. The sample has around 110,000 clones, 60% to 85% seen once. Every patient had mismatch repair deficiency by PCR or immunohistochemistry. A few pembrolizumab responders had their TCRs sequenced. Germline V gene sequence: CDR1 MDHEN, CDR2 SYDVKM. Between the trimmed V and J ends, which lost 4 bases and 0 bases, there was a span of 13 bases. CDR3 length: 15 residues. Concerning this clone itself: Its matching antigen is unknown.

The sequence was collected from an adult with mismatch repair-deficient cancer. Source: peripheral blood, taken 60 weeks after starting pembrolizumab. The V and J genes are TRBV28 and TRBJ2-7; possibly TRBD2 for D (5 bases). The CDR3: CASSSQRKSSYEQYF. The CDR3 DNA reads TGTGCCAGCAGTTCTCAGCGGAAGAGCTCCTACGAGCAGTACTTC. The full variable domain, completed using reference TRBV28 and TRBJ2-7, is DVKVTQSSRYLVKRTGEKVFLECVQDMDHENMFWYRQDPGLGLRLIYFSYDVKMKEKGDIPEGYSVSREKKERFSLILESASTNQTSMYLCASSSQRKSSYEQYFGPGTRLTVT.